This TCR beta chain emerged from a study of blood T cell repertoires in COVID-19. In the study overall: Sample material is recorded as cDNA or gDNA derived from T cells, B-cell-depleted T cells, or PBMCs.

Looked up from germline, CDR1 is SEHNR and CDR2 is FQNEAQ (reference sequence). The CDR3 spans 14 residues. V shed 4 bases and J 4 bases; nucleotides not matched to a gene: 2. Per the study methods: By means of reference gene primer amplification, nucleated cell counts were estimated. TCRdb keeps only in-frame clones here, not all; method: immunoSEQ multiplex PCR. The V and J calls and clone size come from that table; D and trimming were worked out from the DNA. The sample lists nearly 100,000 clones, 75% to 90% seen once, with under 2% in the top ten. V usage is TRBV7-9 and J usage is TRBJ2-2; the match to TRBD1 covers 8 bases. The origin of this receptor is a man older than 75 with acute or convalescent COVID-19. The sequencing sample was made of peripheral blood. The CDR3 DNA follows: TGTGCCAGCAGCTATACAGGGGGCACCGGGGAGCTGTTTTTT. Amino acid sequence: CASSYTGGTGELFF.